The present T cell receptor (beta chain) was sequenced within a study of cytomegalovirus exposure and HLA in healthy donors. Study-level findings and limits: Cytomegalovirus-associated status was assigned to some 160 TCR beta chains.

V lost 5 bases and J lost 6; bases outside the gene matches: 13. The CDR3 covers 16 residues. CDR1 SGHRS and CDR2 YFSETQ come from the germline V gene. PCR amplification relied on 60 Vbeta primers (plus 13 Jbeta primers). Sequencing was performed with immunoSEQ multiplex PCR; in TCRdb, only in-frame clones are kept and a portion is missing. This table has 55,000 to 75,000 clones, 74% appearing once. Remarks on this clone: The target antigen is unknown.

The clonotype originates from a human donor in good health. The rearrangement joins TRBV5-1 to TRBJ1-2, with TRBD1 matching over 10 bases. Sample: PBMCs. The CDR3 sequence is CASSTGTGASMHGYTF. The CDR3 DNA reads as TGCGCCAGCAGTACCGGGACAGGGGCATCAATGCATGGCTACACCTTC.